Listed below are T cell receptor beta chains from one sample, sequenced in a study of PD-1 blockade in classical Hodgkin lymphoma. TCRdb keeps only in-frame clones here, not all; method: immunoSEQ multiplex PCR. The top ten hold less than 0.65% of the sample, which has about 22,000 clones, about 90% seen once. The sequenced sample consisted of CD4+ T cells from blood. These receptors came from a human donor with classical Hodgkin lymphoma. CDR3s include the opening cysteine and the closing phenylalanine or tryptophan. Each record gives: J gene, V gene, clone size, D gene, CDR3 DNA, CDR3 protein. The D gene is left open where the match is weak. Rows give clone size only sometimes, using once, few, many, or a class for an expanded clone.

TRBJ1-2 | TRBV11-2 | NA | NA | TGTGCCAGCAGCTTATTTGGGGCCTATGGCTACACCTTC | CASSLFGAYGYTF
TRBJ1-2 | TRBV7-9 | NA | NA | TGTGCCAGCAGCCCGAGCGGACCGGGTGGCTACACCTTC | CASSPSGPGGYTF
TRBJ2-3 | TRBV10-3 | NA | NA | TGTGCCATCACCGAACAGGGCACGGGAGATACGCAGTATTTT | CAITEQGTGDTQYF
TRBJ2-3 | TRBV7-2 | NA | TRBD2 | TGTGCCAGCAGCACCCAAGCGGGGGCTTTCAATACGCAGTATTTT | CASSTQAGAFNTQYF
TRBJ2-3 | TRBV11-3 | NA | NA | TGTGCCAGCAGCTTAGCCCTTAGCACAGATACGCAGTATTTT | CASSLALSTDTQYF
TRBJ2-1 | TRBV5-4 | NA | TRBD1 | TGTGCCAGCAGCTTCTACCGGGACAGGGGAGGGAATGAGCAGTTCTTC | CASSFYRDRGGNEQFF
TRBJ1-5 | TRBV5-6 | NA | NA | TGTGCCAGCAGCCGCTGGGGCAATCAGCCCCAGCATTTT | CASSRWGNQPQHF
TRBJ2-3 | TRBV6-5 | NA | TRBD2 | TGTGCCAGCAGTTGGGGCGGGGGGGTAAGCACAGATACGCAGTATTTT | CASSWGGGVSTDTQYF
TRBJ2-5 | TRBV7-9 | NA | NA | TGTGCCAGCAGCTTAACGGTCCTGCGGTGGGAGACCCAGTACTTC | CASSLTVLRWETQYF
TRBJ2-5 | TRBV5-8 | NA | TRBD2 | TGTGCCAGCAGCAAACGGTCCCGAACTGGGGGGGGATTCGAGACCCAGTACTTC | CASSKRSRTGGGFETQYF
TRBJ2-7 | TRBV5-6 | NA | NA | TGTGCCAGCAGCTTTAATACCGGGACGCAGATTTTAAGCTCCTACGAGCAGTACTTC | CASSFNTGTQILSSYEQYF
TRBJ1-4 | TRBV4-3 | NA | TRBD1 | TGCGCCAGCAGCCGGGGACAGGGTCATGAAAAACTGTTTTTT | CASSRGQGHEKLFF
TRBJ2-7 | TRBV4-3 | NA | NA | TGCGCCGGCGGGCGAGACTGGGGGTACGAGCAGTACTTC | CAGGRDWGYEQYF
TRBJ2-3 | TRBV11-2 | NA | TRBD1 | TGTGCCAGCAGCCCCTGGGGACAGGTCTCCATAGATACGCAGTATTTT | CASSPWGQVSIDTQYF
TRBJ2-1 | TRBV15 | NA | TRBD1 | TGTGCCACCAGCAGAGAGACCCCGCGACAGGGTTACAATGAGCAGTTCTTC | CATSRETPRQGYNEQFF
TRBJ1-3 | TRBV19 | NA | NA | TGTGCCAGTAGTAGTGTTTGGACACGCAGCTCTGGAAACACCATATATTTT | CASSSVWTRSSGNTIYF
TRBJ2-7 | TRBV7-9 | NA | NA | TGTGCCAGCAGCTTAGAGTGGCAGGTATACTCCTACGAGCAGTACTTC | CASSLEWQVYSYEQYF
TRBJ2-7 | TRBV15 | NA | NA | TGTGCCACCAGCAGGGAGGACACCTCCTACGAGCAGTACTTC | CATSREDTSYEQYF
TRBJ1-5 | TRBV5-6 | NA | NA | TGTGCCAGCAGCTTGGGGGGGGATCAGCCCCAGCATTTT | CASSLGGDQPQHF
TRBJ2-7 | TRBV2 | NA | NA | TGTGCCAGCAGTGGGGGCAGGGACTACGAGCAGTACTTC | CASSGGRDYEQYF
TRBJ2-7 | TRBV6-6 | once | NA | TGTGCCAGCAGTTACGGGGCCCTATCGGGCGAGCAGTACTTC | CASSYGALSGEQYF
TRBJ1-5 | TRBV15 | NA | NA | TGTGCCACCAGCAGTAATACTGGTCAGCCCCAGCATTTT | CATSSNTGQPQHF
TRBJ1-2 | TRBV4-3 | NA | NA | TGCGCCAGCAGCCAAGACCGAAACTGGGGCTACACCTTC | CASSQDRNWGYTF
TRBJ2-1 | TRBV2 | NA | TRBD1 | TGTGCCAGCAGTGGGGGGACAGCCTCCTACAATGAGCAGTTCTTC | CASSGGTASYNEQFF
TRBJ1-3 | TRBV18 | NA | TRBD1 | TGTGCCAGCTCACCGAGGGCAGGGGGGCATACCTCTGGAAACACCATATATTTT | CASSPRAGGHTSGNTIYF
TRBJ1-5 | TRBV14 | NA | NA | TGTGCCAGCAGAAAGCCGACCGAAAATCAGCCCCAGCATTTT | CASRKPTENQPQHF
TRBJ2-1 | TRBV6-1 | NA | NA | TGTGCCAGCAGTGAAGGGTGGCTTGTGGCTTGGACTGGGGGCAAGCAGTTCTTC | CASSEGWLVAWTGGKQFF
TRBJ2-1 | TRBV5-1 | once | TRBD2 | TGCGCCAGCAGCCCCGGGACTAGCGGGGGGATTTACAATGAGCAGTTCTTC | CASSPGTSGGIYNEQFF
TRBJ2-7 | TRBV18 | NA | TRBD2 | TGTGCCAGCTCACCGGTCCTAGCGGGGGCCGAGCAGTACTTC | CASSPVLAGAEQYF
TRBJ2-1 | TRBV18 | once | NA | TGTGCCAGCTCACCACCCCAGAGCTTATACAATGAGCAGTTCTTC | CASSPPQSLYNEQFF
TRBJ2-7 | TRBV6-5 | NA | TRBD1 | TGTGCCAGCAGTTACTCCCGGACAGGGGTCTCCTACGAGCAGTACTTC | CASSYSRTGVSYEQYF
TRBJ2-7 | TRBV10-3 | NA | NA | TGTGCCATCAGTGAGCTTACAGGGACCTCTACCTACGAGCAGTACTTC | CAISELTGTSTYEQYF
TRBJ1-1 | TRBV5-1 | NA | NA | TGCGCCAGCAGTGTACAGGGTGCCGGCAATACTGAAGCTTTCTTT | CASSVQGAGNTEAFF
TRBJ2-7 | TRBV7-2 | NA | NA | TGTGCCAGCAGCAGGGGCCCCCCGGGCAACGAGCAGTACTTC | CASSRGPPGNEQYF
TRBJ2-5 | TRBV6-5 | NA | NA | TGTGCCAGCAGTTATTCGGACGGTCCCCAAGAGACCCAGTACTTC | CASSYSDGPQETQYF
TRBJ2-1 | TRBV5-8 | NA | NA | TGTGCCAGCAGCACTACAGGGTACAATGAGCAGTTCTTC | CASSTTGYNEQFF
TRBJ2-2 | TRBV7-7 | NA | TRBD1 | TGTGCCAGCAGGGATGACAGGGCCGGGGAGCTGTTTTTT | CASRDDRAGELFF
TRBJ2-7 | TRBV5-8 | once | NA | TGTGCCAGCAGCTTGAGGAACAGGGACCACGAGCAGTACTTC | CASSLRNRDHEQYF
TRBJ1-1 | TRBV6-1 | NA | NA | TGTGCCAGCCGTCACTTCTCGGCGAACACTGAAGCTTTCTTT | CASRHFSANTEAFF